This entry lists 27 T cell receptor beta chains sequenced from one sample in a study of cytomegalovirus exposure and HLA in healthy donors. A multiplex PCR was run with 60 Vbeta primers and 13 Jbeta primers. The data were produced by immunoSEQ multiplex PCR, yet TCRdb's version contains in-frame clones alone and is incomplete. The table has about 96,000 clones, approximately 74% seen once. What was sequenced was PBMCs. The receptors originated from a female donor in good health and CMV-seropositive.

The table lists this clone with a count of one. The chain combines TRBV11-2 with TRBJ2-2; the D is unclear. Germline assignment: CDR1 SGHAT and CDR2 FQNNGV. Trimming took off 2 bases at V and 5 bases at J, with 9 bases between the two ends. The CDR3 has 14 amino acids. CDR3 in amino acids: CASSLLPLTGELFF. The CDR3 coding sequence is TGTGCCAGCAGCTTATTGCCCCTAACCGGGGAGCTGTTTTTT. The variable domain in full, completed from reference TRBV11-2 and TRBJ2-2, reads EAGVAQSPRYKIIEKRQSVAFWCNPISGHATLYWYQQILGQGPKLLIQFQNNGVVDDSQLPKDRFSAERLKGVDSTLKIQPAKLEDSAVYLCASSLLPLTGELFFGEGSRLTVL.

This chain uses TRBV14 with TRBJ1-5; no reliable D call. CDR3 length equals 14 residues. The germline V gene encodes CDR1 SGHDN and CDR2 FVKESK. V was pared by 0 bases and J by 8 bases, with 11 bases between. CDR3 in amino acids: CASSQDEGKEPQHF. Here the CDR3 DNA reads TGTGCCAGCAGCCAAGATGAGGGCAAGGAGCCCCAGCATTTT.

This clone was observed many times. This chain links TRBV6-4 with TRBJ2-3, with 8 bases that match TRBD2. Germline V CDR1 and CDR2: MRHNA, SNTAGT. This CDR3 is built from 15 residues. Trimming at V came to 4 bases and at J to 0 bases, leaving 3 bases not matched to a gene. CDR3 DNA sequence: TGTGCCAGCAGTGCCGCGGGGGGTAGCACAGATACGCAGTATTTT. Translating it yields CASSAAGGSTDTQYF.

The DNA for the CDR3 is TGTGCCAGCTCACCCTTTAAGGGGGAAGGGCAGTTCTTC. It is translated as CASSPFKGEGQFF. V gene TRBV18 combines with J gene TRBJ2-1; TRBD1 is a possible D gene (6 bases). Germline loops: CDR1 KGHSH, CDR2 LQKENI. Trimming took off 3 bases at V and 12 bases at J, with 15 bases between the two ends. CDR3 length: 13 residues.

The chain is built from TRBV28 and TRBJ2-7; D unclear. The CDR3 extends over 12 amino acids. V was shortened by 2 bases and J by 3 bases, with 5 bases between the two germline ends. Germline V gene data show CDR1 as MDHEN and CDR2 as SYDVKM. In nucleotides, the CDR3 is TGTGCCAGCAGTTTAGCCAGCTACGAGCAGTACTTC. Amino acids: CASSLASYEQYF.

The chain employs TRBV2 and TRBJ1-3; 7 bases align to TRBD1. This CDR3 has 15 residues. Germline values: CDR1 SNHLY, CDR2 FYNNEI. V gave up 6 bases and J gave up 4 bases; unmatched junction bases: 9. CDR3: CASSEQGQVGNTIYF. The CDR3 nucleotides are TGTGCCAGCAGCGAACAAGGACAGGTGGGAAACACCATATATTTT.

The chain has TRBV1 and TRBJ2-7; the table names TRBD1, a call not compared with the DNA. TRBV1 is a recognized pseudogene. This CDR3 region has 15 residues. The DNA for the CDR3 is TGCACCAGCAGCCAGAGGGACAGGGTCACAGGCGAGCAGTACTTC. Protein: CTSSQRDRVTGEQYF.

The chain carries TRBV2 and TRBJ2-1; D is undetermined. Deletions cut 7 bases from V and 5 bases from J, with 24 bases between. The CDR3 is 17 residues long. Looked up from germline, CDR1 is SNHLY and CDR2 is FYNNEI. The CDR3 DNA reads TGTGCCAGCACTCCCCTACTTCGTTCAGGCAGAGACAATGAGCAGTTCTTC. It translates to CASTPLLRSGRDNEQFF.

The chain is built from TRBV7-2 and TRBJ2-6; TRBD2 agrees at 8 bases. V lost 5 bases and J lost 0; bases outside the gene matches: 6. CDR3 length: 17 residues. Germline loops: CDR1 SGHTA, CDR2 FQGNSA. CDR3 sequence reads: CASSRGGQVSGANVLTF. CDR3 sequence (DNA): TGTGCCAGCAGCCGGGGGGGTCAGGTCTCTGGGGCCAACGTCCTGACTTTC.

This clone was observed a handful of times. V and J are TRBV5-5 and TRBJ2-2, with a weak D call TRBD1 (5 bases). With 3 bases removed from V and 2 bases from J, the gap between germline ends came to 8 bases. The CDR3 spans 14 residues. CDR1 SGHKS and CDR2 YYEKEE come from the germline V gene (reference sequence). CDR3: CASSSTVNTGELFF. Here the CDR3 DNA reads TGTGCCAGCAGCTCGACAGTCAACACCGGGGAGCTGTTTTTT.

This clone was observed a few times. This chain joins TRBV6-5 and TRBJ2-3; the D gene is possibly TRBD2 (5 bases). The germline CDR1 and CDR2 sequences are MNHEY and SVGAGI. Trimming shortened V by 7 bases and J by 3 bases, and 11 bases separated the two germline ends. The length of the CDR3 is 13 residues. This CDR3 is CASTERQTDTQYF. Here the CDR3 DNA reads TGTGCCAGCACCGAGCGGCAGACAGATACGCAGTATTTT.

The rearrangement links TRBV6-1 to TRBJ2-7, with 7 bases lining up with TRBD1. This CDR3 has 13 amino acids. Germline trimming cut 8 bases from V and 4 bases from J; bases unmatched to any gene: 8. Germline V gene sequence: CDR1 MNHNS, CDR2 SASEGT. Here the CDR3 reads CASVGRGSYEQYF. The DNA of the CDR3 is TGTGCCAGCGTTGGCAGGGGGTCTTACGAGCAGTACTTC.

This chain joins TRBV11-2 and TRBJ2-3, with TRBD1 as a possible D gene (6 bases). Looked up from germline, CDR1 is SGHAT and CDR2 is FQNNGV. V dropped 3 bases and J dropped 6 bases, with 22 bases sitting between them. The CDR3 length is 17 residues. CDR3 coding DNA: TGTGCCAGCAGCTTTCCGAAGACGACAGGTCGGTCCGATACGCAGTATTTT. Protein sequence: CASSFPKTTGRSDTQYF.

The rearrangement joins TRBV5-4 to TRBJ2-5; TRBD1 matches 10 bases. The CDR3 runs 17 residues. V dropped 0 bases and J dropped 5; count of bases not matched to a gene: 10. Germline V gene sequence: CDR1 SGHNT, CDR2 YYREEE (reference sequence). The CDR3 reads CASSLEGQGKKVETQYF. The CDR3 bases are TGTGCCAGCAGCTTGGAGGGACAGGGGAAAAAAGTGGAGACCCAGTACTTC.

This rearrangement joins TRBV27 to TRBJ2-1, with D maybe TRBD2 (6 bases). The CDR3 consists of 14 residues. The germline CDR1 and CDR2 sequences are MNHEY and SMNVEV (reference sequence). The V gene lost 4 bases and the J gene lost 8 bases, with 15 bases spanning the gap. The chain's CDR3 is CASSSKSWGDEQFF. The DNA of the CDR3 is TGTGCCAGCAGTTCGAAAAGCTGGGGGGATGAGCAGTTCTTC.

CDR3 in amino acids: CASSPGTESSYEQYF. As DNA, the CDR3 is TGTGCCAGCAGTCCAGGGACAGAGAGCTCCTACGAGCAGTACTTC. The rearrangement links TRBV28 to TRBJ2-7; the match to TRBD1 covers 7 bases. Germline values: CDR1 MDHEN, CDR2 SYDVKM. V lost 5 bases, J lost 0 bases, and 7 bases stayed unmatched. This CDR3 contains 15 residues.

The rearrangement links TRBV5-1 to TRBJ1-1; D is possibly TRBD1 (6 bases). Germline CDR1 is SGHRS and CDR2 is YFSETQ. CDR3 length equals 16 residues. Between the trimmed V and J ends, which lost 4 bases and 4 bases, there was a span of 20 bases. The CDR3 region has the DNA TGCGCCAGCAGCCGCGGACAGAACCAGATTGTCACTGAAGCTTTCTTT. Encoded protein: CASSRGQNQIVTEAFF.

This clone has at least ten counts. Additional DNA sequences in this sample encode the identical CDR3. The DNA for the CDR3 is TGTGCCAGCAGTTACTCCAACAGGGGGAACACTGAAGCTTTCTTT. As protein: CASSYSNRGNTEAFF. V and J are TRBV6-5 and TRBJ1-1; 7 bases are a match to TRBD1. There are 15 residues in the CDR3. CDR1 and CDR2 (germline): MNHEY, SVGAGI. The J segment lost 1 base and the V segment lost 0 bases, leaving 2 bases of the junction unmatched.

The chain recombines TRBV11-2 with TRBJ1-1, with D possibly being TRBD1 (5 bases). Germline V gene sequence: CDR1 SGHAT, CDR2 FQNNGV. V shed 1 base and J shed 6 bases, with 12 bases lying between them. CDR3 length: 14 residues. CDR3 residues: CASSLVVGDSEAFF. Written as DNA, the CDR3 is TGTGCCAGCAGCTTAGTAGTGGGGGACTCTGAAGCTTTCTTT.

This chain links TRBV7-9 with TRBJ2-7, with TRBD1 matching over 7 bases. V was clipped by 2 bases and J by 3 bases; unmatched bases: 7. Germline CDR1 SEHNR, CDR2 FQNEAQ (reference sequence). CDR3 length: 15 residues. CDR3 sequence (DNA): TGTGCCAGCAGCTTACAAGGGACAGCCAACTACGAGCAGTACTTC. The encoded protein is CASSLQGTANYEQYF.

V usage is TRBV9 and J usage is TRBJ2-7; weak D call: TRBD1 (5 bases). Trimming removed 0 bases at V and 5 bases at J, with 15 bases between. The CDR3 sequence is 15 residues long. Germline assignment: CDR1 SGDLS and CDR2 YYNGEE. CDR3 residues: CASSVGGTNLNEQYF. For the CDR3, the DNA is TGTGCCAGCAGCGTAGGGGGCACAAACCTGAACGAGCAGTACTTC.

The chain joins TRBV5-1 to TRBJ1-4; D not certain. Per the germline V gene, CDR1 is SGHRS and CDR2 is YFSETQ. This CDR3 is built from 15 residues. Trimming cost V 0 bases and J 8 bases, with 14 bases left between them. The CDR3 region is CASSLESGVGEKLFF. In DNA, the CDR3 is TGCGCCAGCAGCTTGGAATCCGGGGTCGGGGAAAAACTGTTTTTT. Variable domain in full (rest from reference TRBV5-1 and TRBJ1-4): KAGVTQTPRYLIKTRGQQVTLSCSPISGHRSVSWYQQTPGQGLQFLFEYFSETQRNKGNFPGRFSGRQFSNSRSEMNVSTLELGDSALYLCASSLESGVGEKLFFGSGTQLSVL.

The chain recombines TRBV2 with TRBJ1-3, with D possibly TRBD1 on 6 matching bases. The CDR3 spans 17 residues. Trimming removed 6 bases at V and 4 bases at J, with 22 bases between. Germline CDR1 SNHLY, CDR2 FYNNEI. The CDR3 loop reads CASRAGIQGRAGNTIYF. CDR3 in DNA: TGTGCCAGCAGGGCAGGAATACAGGGCCGAGCCGGAAACACCATATATTTT.

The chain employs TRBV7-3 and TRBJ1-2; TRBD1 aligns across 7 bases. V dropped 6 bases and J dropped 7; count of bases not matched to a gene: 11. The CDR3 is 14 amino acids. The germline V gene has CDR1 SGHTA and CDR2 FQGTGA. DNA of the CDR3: TGTGCCAGCAGGTCAACCGGGACAGAGGGTGGCTACACCTTC. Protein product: CASRSTGTEGGYTF.

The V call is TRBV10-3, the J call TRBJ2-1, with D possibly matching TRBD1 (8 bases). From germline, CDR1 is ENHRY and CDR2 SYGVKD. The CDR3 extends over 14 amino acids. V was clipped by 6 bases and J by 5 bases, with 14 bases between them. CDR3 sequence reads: CAIRGGTGDNEQFF. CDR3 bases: TGTGCCATCAGGGGGGGGACAGGCGACAATGAGCAGTTCTTC.

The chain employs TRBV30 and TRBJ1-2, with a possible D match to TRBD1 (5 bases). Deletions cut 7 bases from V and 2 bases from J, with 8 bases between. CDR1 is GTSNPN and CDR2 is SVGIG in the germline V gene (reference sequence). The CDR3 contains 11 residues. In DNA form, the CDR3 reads TGTGCCTCGGGGGTCAACTATGGCTACACCTTC. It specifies CASGVNYGYTF.

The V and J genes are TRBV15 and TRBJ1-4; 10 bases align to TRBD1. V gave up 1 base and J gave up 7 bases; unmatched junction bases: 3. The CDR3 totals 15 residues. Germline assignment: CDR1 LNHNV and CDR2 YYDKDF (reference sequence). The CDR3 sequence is CATSRGTGGTEKLFF. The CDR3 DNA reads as TGTGCCACCAGCAGAGGGACAGGGGGAACTGAAAAACTGTTTTTT.